The 7 T cell receptor beta chains below come from one sample, sequenced in a study of radiation and T cells in renal cell carcinoma. Time point: blood 4 weeks post-SBRT, at nephrectomy. The treatment here: 15 Gy SBRT to primary tumor, nephrectomy 4 weeks later. Sequencing was performed with immunoSEQ multiplex PCR; in TCRdb, only in-frame clones are kept and a portion is missing. In the table there are approximately 43,000 clones, over 80% of which are singletons. The specimen comprised blood, sampled from a patient whose treatment included radiotherapy and nephrectomy. The receptors here all came from a woman between 70 and 85 years old with renal cell carcinoma.

This clone was recorded once. This chain uses TRBV4-1 with TRBJ2-3; no firm D call. The germline V and J ends were trimmed by 1 base and 0 bases, with 11 bases remaining between them. This CDR3 comprises 16 residues. Germline V CDR1 and CDR2: MGHRA, YSYEKL. CDR3 in DNA: TGCGCCAGCAGCCAAGGTTCAGTCCCTAGCACAGATACGCAGTATTTT. Protein sequence: CASSQGSVPSTDTQYF.

The rearrangement links TRBV7-9 to TRBJ1-5; TRBD1 might be the D (6 bases). CDR3 length: 14 amino acids. Germline CDR1 and CDR2: SEHNR and FQNEAQ (reference sequence). V dropped 5 bases and J dropped 6 bases, with 14 bases sitting between them. The CDR3 sequence: CASSNTGMGQPQHF. DNA for the CDR3: TGTGCCAGCAGCAACACAGGGATGGGTCAGCCCCAGCATTTT. Supplemented by reference TRBV7-9 and TRBJ1-5, the full variable domain reads DTGVSQNPRHKITKRGQNVTFRCDPISEHNRLYWYRQTLGQGPEFLTYFQNEAQLEKSRLLSDRFSAERPKGSFSTLEIQRTEQGDSAMYLCASSNTGMGQPQHFGDGTRLSIL.

The rearrangement links TRBV4-3 to TRBJ2-3, with TRBD2 identical over 13 bases. The V gene end was trimmed by 4 bases and the J gene end by 6 bases; junction bases not matched to a gene: 7. The CDR3 has 16 amino acids. The germline V gene has CDR1 LGHNA and CDR2 YSLEER. CDR3 residues: CASSLRTSGSGDTQYF. The DNA of the CDR3 is TGCGCCAGCAGCCTCCGGACTAGCGGGAGTGGGGATACGCAGTATTTT.

This clone was found once. The J gene is TRBJ2-3, the V gene TRBV19, with D tentatively TRBD2 (6 bases). The CDR3 has 16 amino acids. Trimming shortened V by 1 base and J by 2 bases, and 13 bases separated the two germline ends. Germline loops: CDR1 LNHDA, CDR2 SQIVND (reference sequence). The CDR3, as DNA: TGTGCCAGTAGTATAGGAGGAGGGCTAGTCACAGATACGCAGTATTTT. Translated: CASSIGGGLVTDTQYF. Using reference TRBV19 and TRBJ2-3 for the parts outside the CDR3, the full variable domain is DGGITQSPKYLFRKEGQNVTLSCEQNLNHDAMYWYRQDPGQGLRLIYYSQIVNDFQKGDIAEGYSVSREKKESFPLTVTSAQKNPTAFYLCASSIGGGLVTDTQYFGPGTRLTVL.

The CDR3 nucleotides are TGTGCCTGGAGTAACGAGTGGGCAGCGGGAGGGCCTATTACGCAGTATTTT. Amino acids: CAWSNEWAAGGPITQYF. The rearrangement uses TRBV30 and TRBJ2-3, with 10 positions matching TRBD2. The CDR3 contains 17 residues. The junction had 16 bases not matched to a gene; V was cut back by 2 bases and J by 8 bases. From germline, CDR1 is GTSNPN and CDR2 SVGIG (reference sequence).

The chain links TRBV14 to TRBJ2-7, with TRBD1 as a possible D gene (6 bases). From germline, CDR1 is SGHDN and CDR2 FVKESK. The CDR3 runs 15 residues. Trimming stripped 2 bases from V and 7 bases from J, with 18 bases between. CDR3 loop: CASSQTGTWIWEQYF. The DNA of the CDR3 is TGTGCCAGCAGCCAAACCGGGACATGGATTTGGGAGCAGTACTTC.

This clone appeared a single time. V is TRBV25-1 and J is TRBJ1-3; D gene uncertain. With 4 bases removed from V and 3 bases from J, the gap between germline ends came to 7 bases. The CDR3 has 13 residues. Germline lookup yields CDR1 MGHDK and CDR2 SYGVNS. The chain's CDR3 is CASSAGSGNTIYF. The CDR3 DNA follows: TGTGCCAGCAGTGCAGGCAGTGGAAACACCATATATTTT.